The 4 T cell receptor beta chains below all came from one sample that was sequenced in a study of regulatory T cells in long-lasting Graves disease. Library construction for TCR beta used iRepertoire HTBI primers and Arm-PCR of CDR3 regions. TCRdb ran MiXCR on the multiplex PCR reads and lists one entry per CDR3 protein. The profile shows about 400,000 distinct CDR3 sequences, roughly a sixth of them singletons. As to time point: newly diagnosed GD, antithyroid drugs for less than 3 months. RNA isolated from PBMCs was used to make the TCR library. Source: peripheral blood mononuclear cells (PBMCs), taken at new diagnosis, from a patient treated with antithyroid drugs. The receptors originated from a female donor with Graves disease.

This clonotype was seen a handful of times. The rearrangement links TRBV6-4 to TRBJ1-2, with D maybe TRBD1 (5 bases). CDR3 size: 17 residues. From germline, CDR1 is MRHNA and CDR2 SNTAGT. Trimming pared 4 bases from V and 7 bases from J, leaving 25 bases between. CDR3 region: CASSVEGKGTIRRGYTF. CDR3 DNA sequence: TGTGCCAGCAGTGTGGAGGGTAAGGGGACCATTAGGCGTGGCTACACCTTC.

This clonotype was recorded at least ten times. The CDR3 nucleotides read TGTGCCAGCAGTTCCGGGACAGCCTACGAGCAGTACTTC. Its translation: CASSSGTAYEQYF. The chain combines TRBV12-3 or TRBV12-4 with TRBJ2-7; 7 bases match TRBD1. The CDR3 length is 13 residues. Trimming at V came to 4 bases and at J to 2 bases, leaving 2 bases not matched to a gene.

Relative to its sample, this clonotype is medium-sized. The chain combines TRBV13 with TRBJ2-1; D is unresolved. The V end lost 3 bases, the J end lost 2 bases, and 8 bases lay between the germline ends. From germline, CDR1 is PRHDT and CDR2 FYEKMQ (reference sequence). This CDR3 is built from 14 residues. CDR3 sequence reads: CASSFRGPYNEQFF. The CDR3, as DNA: TGTGCCAGCAGCTTCAGAGGCCCCTACAATGAGCAGTTCTTC.

This clonotype was found many times. The chain has TRBV28 and TRBJ2-5, with D possibly being TRBD2 (6 bases). Germline CDR1 and CDR2: MDHEN and SYDVKM. The CDR3 loop spans 15 amino acids. The V and J ends lost 3 bases and 3 bases respectively, with 14 bases between them. The CDR3 DNA reads TGTGCCAGCAGTTTTAGGCGGCGGGAAAAAGAGACCCAGTACTTC. As protein: CASSFRRREKETQYF.